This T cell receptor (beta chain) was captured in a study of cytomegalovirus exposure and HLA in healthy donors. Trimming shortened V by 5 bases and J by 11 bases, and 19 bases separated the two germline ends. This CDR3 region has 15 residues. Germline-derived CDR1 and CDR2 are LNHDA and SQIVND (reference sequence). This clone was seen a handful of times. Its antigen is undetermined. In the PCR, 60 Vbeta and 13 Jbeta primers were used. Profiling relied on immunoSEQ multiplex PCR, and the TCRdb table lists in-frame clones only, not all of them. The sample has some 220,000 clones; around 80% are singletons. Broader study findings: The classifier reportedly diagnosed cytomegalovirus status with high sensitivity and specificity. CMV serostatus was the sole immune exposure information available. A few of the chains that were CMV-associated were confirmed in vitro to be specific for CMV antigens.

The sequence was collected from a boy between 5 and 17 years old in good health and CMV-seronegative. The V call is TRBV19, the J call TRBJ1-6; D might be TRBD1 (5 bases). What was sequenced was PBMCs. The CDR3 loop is CASSARPAQGAPLHF. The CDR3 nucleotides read TGTGCCAGTAGTGCTCGCCCAGCACAAGGGGCACCCCTCCACTTT.